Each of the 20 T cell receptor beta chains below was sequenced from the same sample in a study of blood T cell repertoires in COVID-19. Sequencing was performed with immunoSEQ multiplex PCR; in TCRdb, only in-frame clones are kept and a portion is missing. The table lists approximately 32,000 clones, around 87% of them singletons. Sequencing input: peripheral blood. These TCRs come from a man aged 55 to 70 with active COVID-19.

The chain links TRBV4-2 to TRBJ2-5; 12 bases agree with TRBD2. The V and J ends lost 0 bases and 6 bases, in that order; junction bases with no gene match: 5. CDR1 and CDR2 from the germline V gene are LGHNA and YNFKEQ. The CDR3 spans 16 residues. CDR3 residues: CASSQDSSGGAKTQYF. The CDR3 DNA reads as TGTGCCAGCAGCCAAGACTCTAGCGGGGGGGCGAAGACCCAGTACTTC.

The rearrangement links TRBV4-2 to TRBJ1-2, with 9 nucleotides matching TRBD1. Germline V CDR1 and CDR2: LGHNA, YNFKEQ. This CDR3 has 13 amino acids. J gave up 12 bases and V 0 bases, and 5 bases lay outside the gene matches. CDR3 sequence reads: CASSQDRTGANTF. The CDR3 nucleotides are TGTGCCAGCAGCCAAGATAGGACAGGGGCCAACACCTTC.

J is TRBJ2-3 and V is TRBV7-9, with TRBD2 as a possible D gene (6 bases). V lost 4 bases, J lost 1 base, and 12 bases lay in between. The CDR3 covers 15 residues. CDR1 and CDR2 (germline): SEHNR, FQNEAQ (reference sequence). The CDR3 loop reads CASSSTASGTDTQYF. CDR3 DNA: TGTGCCAGCAGCTCTACCGCTAGCGGCACAGATACGCAGTATTTT. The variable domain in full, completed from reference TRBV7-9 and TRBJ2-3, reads DTGVSQNPRHKITKRGQNVTFRCDPISEHNRLYWYRQTLGQGPEFLTYFQNEAQLEKSRLLSDRFSAERPKGSFSTLEIQRTEQGDSAMYLCASSSTASGTDTQYFGPGTRLTVL.

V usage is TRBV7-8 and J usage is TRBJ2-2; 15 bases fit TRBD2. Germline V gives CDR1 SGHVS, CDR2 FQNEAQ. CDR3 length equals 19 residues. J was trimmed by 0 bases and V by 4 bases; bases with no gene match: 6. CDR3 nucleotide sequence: TGTGCCAGCAGCTGGCCGGGACTAGCGGGGGGCGCGAACACCGGGGAGCTGTTTTTT. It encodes CASSWPGLAGGANTGELFF. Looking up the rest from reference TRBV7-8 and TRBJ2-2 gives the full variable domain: GAGVSQSPRYKVAKRGQDVALRCDPISGHVSLFWYQQALGQGPEFLTYFQNEAQLDKSGLPSDRFFAERPEGSVSTLKIQRTQQEDSAVYLCASSWPGLAGGANTGELFFGEGSRLTVL.

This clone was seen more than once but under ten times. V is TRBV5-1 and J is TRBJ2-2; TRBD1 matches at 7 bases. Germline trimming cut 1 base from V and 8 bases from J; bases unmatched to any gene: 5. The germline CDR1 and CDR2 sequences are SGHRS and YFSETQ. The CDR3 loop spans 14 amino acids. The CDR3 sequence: CASSLMGQTGELFF. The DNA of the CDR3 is TGCGCCAGCAGCTTGATGGGACAGACAGGGGAGCTGTTTTTT.

CDR3 in amino acids: CASSVFVTGTDTQYF. Written as DNA, the CDR3 is TGTGCCAGCAGCGTTTTCGTGACAGGCACAGATACGCAGTATTTT. The rearrangement uses TRBV7-6 and TRBJ2-3, with a possible D match to TRBD1 (5 bases). There are 15 residues in the CDR3. The germline CDR1 and CDR2 sequences are SGHVS and FNYEAQ. The V end was cut by 5 bases, the J end by 1 base, with 13 bases between. Combining the CDR3 with reference TRBV7-6 and TRBJ2-3 gives the whole variable domain GAGVSQSPRYKVTKRGQDVALRCDPISGHVSLYWYRQALGQGPEFLTYFNYEAQQDKSGLPNDRFSAERPEGSISTLTIQRTEQRDSAMYRCASSVFVTGTDTQYFGPGTRLTVL.

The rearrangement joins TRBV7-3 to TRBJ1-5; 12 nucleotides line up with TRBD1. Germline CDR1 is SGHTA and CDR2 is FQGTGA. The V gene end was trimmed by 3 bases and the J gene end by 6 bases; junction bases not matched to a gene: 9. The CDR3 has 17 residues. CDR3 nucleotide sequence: TGTGCCAGCAGCTTCCACTCCGGGACAGGGGGCACTCAGCCCCAGCATTTT. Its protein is CASSFHSGTGGTQPQHF.

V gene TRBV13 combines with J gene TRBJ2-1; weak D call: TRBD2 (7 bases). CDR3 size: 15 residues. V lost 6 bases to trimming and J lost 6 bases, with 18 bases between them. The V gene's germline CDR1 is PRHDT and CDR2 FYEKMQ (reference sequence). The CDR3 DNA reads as TGTGCCAGCAGTTCAAATACGAGGGGGGGCAATGAGCAGTTCTTC. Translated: CASSSNTRGGNEQFF.

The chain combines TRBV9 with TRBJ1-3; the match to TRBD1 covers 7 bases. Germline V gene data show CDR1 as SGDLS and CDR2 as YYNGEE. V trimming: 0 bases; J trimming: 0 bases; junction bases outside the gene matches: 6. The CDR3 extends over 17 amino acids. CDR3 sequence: CASSVGAGGRSGNTIYF. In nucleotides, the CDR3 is TGTGCCAGCAGCGTAGGGGCAGGGGGTCGCTCTGGAAACACCATATATTTT.

For the CDR3, the DNA is TGTGCCAGCAGCTTCGGAACAGGGGCGTTAGAAGCTTTCTTT. Amino acid sequence: CASSFGTGALEAFF. This rearrangement joins TRBV5-4 to TRBJ1-1, with 7 bases fitting TRBD1. The CDR3 totals 14 residues. From germline, CDR1 is SGHNT and CDR2 YYREEE (reference sequence). Losses at the gene ends were 2 bases for V and 8 bases for J; bases not matched to a gene: 9.

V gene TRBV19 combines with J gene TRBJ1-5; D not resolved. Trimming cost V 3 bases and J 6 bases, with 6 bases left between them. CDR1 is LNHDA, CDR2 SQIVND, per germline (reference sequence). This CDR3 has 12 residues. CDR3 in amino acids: CASSIAGQPQHF. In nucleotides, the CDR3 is TGTGCCAGTAGTATTGCGGGTCAGCCCCAGCATTTT.

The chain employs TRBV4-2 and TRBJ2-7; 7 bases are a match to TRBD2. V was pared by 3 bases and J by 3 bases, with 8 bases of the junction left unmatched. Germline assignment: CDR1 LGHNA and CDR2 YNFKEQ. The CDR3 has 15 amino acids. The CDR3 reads CASSHGREVHYEQYF. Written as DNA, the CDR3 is TGTGCCAGCAGCCACGGACGGGAGGTCCACTACGAGCAGTACTTC.

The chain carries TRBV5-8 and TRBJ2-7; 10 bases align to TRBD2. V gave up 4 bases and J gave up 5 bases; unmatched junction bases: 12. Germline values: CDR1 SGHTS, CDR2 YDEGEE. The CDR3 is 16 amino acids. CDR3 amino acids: CASSPRGLAGAHEQYF. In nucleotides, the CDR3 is TGTGCCAGCAGCCCCAGGGGGCTAGCGGGAGCCCACGAGCAGTACTTC.

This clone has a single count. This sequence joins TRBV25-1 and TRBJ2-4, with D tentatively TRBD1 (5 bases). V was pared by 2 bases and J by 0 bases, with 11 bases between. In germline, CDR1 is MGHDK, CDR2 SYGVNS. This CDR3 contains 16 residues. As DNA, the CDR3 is TGTGCCAGCAGTGAAGCGACAGCGCTAGCCAAAAACATTCAGTACTTC. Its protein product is CASSEATALAKNIQYF.

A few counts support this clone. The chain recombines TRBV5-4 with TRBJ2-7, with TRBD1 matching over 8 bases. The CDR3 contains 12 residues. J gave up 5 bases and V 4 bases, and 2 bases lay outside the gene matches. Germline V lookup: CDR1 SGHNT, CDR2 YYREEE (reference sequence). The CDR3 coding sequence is TGTGCCAGCAGCCCGGACAGGGACGAGCAGTACTTC. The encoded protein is CASSPDRDEQYF.

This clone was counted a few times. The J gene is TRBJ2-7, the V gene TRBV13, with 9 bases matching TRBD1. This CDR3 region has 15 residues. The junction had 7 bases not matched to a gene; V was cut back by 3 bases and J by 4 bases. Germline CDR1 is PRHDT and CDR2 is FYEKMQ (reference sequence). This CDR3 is CASSFGTGIGYEQYF. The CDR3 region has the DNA TGTGCCAGCAGCTTCGGGACAGGGATTGGGTACGAGCAGTACTTC.

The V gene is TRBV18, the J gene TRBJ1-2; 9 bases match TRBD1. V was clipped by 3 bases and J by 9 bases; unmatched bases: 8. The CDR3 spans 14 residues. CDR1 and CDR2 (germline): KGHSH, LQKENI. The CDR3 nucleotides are TGTGCCAGCTCACCTCCGACAGGGGGATTCAGCTACACCTTC. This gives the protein CASSPPTGGFSYTF.

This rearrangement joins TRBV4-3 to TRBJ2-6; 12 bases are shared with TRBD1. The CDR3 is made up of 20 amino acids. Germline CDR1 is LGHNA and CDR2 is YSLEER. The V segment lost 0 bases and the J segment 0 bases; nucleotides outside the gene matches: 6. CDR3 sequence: CASSQDSGTGGFSGANVLTF. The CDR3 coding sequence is TGCGCCAGCAGCCAAGACTCCGGGACAGGGGGCTTCTCTGGGGCCAACGTCCTGACTTTC.

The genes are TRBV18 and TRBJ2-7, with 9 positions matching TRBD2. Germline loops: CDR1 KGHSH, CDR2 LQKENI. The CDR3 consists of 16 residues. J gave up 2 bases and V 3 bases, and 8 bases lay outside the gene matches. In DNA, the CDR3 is TGTGCCAGCTCACCCCAAGCGGCGGGGGGGACCTACGAGCAGTACTTC. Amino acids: CASSPQAAGGTYEQYF.

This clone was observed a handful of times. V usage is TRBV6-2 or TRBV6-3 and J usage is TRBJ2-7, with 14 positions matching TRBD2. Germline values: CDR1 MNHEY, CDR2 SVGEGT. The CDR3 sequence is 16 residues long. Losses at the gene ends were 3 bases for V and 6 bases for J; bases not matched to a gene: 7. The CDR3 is CASSYPGLAGGGEQYF. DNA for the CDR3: TGTGCCAGCAGTTATCCCGGACTAGCGGGAGGAGGCGAGCAGTACTTC.